The present TCR beta chain was sequenced within a study of blood T cell repertoires in COVID-19 (dated by TCRdb to 2020 to 2021). As for the study more broadly: The collaborator samples originated in the United States, Italy and Spain and spanned the acute and convalescent phases of COVID-19. The prospective study material was composed of cDNA or gDNA derived from T cells, B-cell-depleted T cells, or PBMCs. Subjects who had been exposed to COVID-19, were actively infected with it, or had recovered from it provided the deeply sampled blood TCRbeta repertoires that made up the dataset. The repertoires were released in a freely available public database intended as a resource for research on the immune response to SARS-CoV-2. Samples were obtained from the ongoing ImmuneRACE study (first 160 participants) and from about 1,300 subjects provided by 6 global collaborators. Sample metadata almost always included a de-identified subject ID, COVID-19 status, age in years and sex. Where available, HLA class I and class II types were obtained from metadata supplied by the sample provider rather than from assay-based typing.

TCRbeta CDR3 regions were amplified from genomic DNA using the immunoSEQ Assay, a bias-controlled multiplex PCR. Under the source paper's analysis protocol: Nucleated cell counts per sample were estimated from amplification of reference gene primers within the assay. To quantify the absolute abundance of each unique TCRbeta CDR3 rearrangement, sequence reads were collapsed and filtered. For each sample, productive Simpson clonality was calculated by taking the square root of Simpson's diversity index across productive rearrangements. In TCRdb, the immuneACCESS table is reduced to in-frame sequences with V and J assigned. These tables do not hold every clone; where another copy was compared, an unresolved V gene accounts for under half, and the others remain unexplained. The V and J calls and the clone size are those of that table, but D and trimming were determined from the DNA. This sample has 120,000 to 150,000 clones in its table, and around three quarters of those were observed once. Roughly 14% of the sample goes to the ten largest clones.

Each collaborating institution followed its own protocols to collect whole blood in K2EDTA tubes. For TCRbeta analysis, collaborator samples were shipped as frozen whole blood, as isolated PBMCs, or as DNA extracted from either sample type. From the cysteine up to the phenylalanine, the CDR3 has a length of 15 residues. CDR3 DNA is the only sequence kept; it has 45 bases, read in frame from the first base. V sheds 4 bases and J sheds 0 bases, leaving 11 bases between their ends. The CDR1 and CDR2 encoded by the germline V gene are SGHDT and YYEEEE. Overall study results and their limits: Clinical and demographic metadata were provided uncurated, with the amount varying by source and participant.

This clone was seen only once. No cognate antigen has been identified for it. One base away there is no much larger clone; base qualities are not given. What was sequenced was peripheral blood. The clonotype originates from a man older than 75 with acute or convalescent COVID-19. The rearranged chain carries TRBV5-6 and TRBJ2-1; the D region possibly corresponds to TRBD1 (6 bases align). The CDR3 loop reads CASSPLDSSYNEQFF. The nucleotide sequence is given as TGTGCCAGCAGCCCCCTGGACAGCTCCTACAATGAGCAGTTCTTC.